The 4 T cell receptor beta chains listed next were all sequenced from one sample in a study of T cell repertoires in cytomegalovirus infection. No antigen has been assigned to these receptors. TCRdb passed the reads through MiXCR, listing each CDR3 protein once. The table records fewer than 950,000 distinct CDR3 sequences, 30% to 35% of them present only once. The sequences come from cultured CD8+ T cells from PBMCs, collected from culture after CMV antigen stimulation. The receptors come from a human donor in good health (CMV status not recorded). Some clones in this sample may be carry-over from other donors' samples.

This clonotype was counted only a few times. V and J are TRBV11-1 and TRBJ2-2, with D unresolved. Germline lookup yields CDR1 SGHAT and CDR2 FQDESV (reference sequence). Trimming removed 5 bases from V and 0 bases from J, with 7 bases in between. This CDR3 has 14 residues. The CDR3 DNA reads TGTGCCAGCAGCGGCCGGTCGAACACCGGGGAGCTGTTTTTT. It specifies CASSGRSNTGELFF. The variable domain in full, with the rest retrieved from reference TRBV11-1 and TRBJ2-2, is EAEVAQSPRYKITEKSQAVAFWCDPISGHATLYWYRQILGQGPELLVQFQDESVVDDSQLPKDRFSAERLKGVDSTLKIQPAELGDSAMYLCASSGRSNTGELFFGEGSRLTVL.

The chain uses TRBV20-1 and TRBJ1-2; possible D gene TRBD1, 5 bases. The germline V gene has CDR1 DFQATT and CDR2 SNEGSKA (reference sequence). With 6 bases removed from V and 3 bases from J, the gap between germline ends came to 14 bases. CDR3 length: 13 residues. CDR3 sequence (DNA): TGCAGTGCCGATGAGGGGAAGTACTATGGCTACACCTTC. It specifies CSADEGKYYGYTF.

This clonotype was picked up many times. This rearrangement joins TRBV7-2 to TRBJ2-7; tentative D call: TRBD1 (6 bases). CDR1 is SGHTA and CDR2 is FQGNSA in the germline V gene. Trimming took off 2 bases at V and 2 bases at J, with 7 bases between the two ends. CDR3 length: 13 residues. The CDR3: CASSLNRAYEQYV. CDR3 DNA: TGTGCCAGCAGCTTAAACAGGGCCTACGAGCAGTACGTC.

This clonotype was picked up many times. The rearrangement uses TRBV7-2 and TRBJ2-7; D ambiguous. Germline CDR1 and CDR2: SGHTA and FQGNSA. V was trimmed by 2 bases and J by 3 bases, leaving 11 bases between them. There are 14 residues in the CDR3. The CDR3 nucleotides read TGTGCCAGCAGCTTAAGCGTAGGTGGCTACGAGCAGTACTTC. Its protein product is CASSLSVGGYEQYF.